This paragraph reports one T cell receptor beta chain. The CDR3 contains 16 residues. This sample is drawn from a study of OX40 agonist ivuxolimab in advanced cancers. In the study overall: Ivuxolimab was delivered to patients intravenously every 2 weeks at doses spanning 0.01 to 10 mg/kg.

The table came from immunoSEQ multiplex PCR; TCRdb's copy has only in-frame clones and leaves some out. The sample lists 100,000 to 110,000 clones, approximately 90% occurring once. The TCR comes from an adult with an advanced solid tumor such as melanoma, head and neck, liver or kidney cancer. This sequence joins TRBV1 and TRBJ2-7; no check of the table's D call, TRBD1, against the DNA was made. TRBV1 is reported as a pseudogene. Material: CD4+ or CD8+ T cells sorted from blood, obtained in a trial of the OX40 agonist ivuxolimab. Written as DNA, the CDR3 is TGCACCAGCAGCCAAGATCAGGGGGGCGCTTACTACGAGCAGTACTTC. Translation: CTSSQDQGGAYYEQYF.